This T cell receptor (beta chain) was sequenced for a study of CD8+CD57+ T cells in acquired aplastic anemia. Patients who underwent sequencing had shown CD8+CD57+ cell expansion by flow cytometry. The CDR3 covers 19 residues. The J segment lost 1 base and the V segment lost 1 base, leaving 10 bases of the junction unmatched. The V gene's germline CDR1 is LGHDT and CDR2 YNNKEL (reference sequence). Researchers used genomic DNA as the template to profile TCR beta VDJ and CDR3. TCRdb independently ran MiXCR on the reads; one entry per CDR3 protein. The data show about 120,000 distinct CDR3 sequences, 45% to 60% seen once. The sample holds many counts of this clonotype.

The rearrangement uses TRBV3-1 and TRBJ1-5, with 10 bases fitting TRBD1. The TCR was taken from a human donor with aplastic anemia. Sample: sorted CD4+, CD8+, or CD8+CD57+ T cells (not recorded which) from PBMCs. For the CDR3, the DNA is TGTGCCAGCAGCCAAGGACAGGGGGCGCGAAAATCGAGCAATCAGCCCCAGCATTTT. It specifies CASSQGQGARKSSNQPQHF.